Below are 18 T cell receptor beta chains sequenced from a single sample in a study of T cell responses to AZD1222 COVID-19 vaccine. Here immunoSEQ multiplex PCR was the method, and the copy in TCRdb shows in-frame clones only, minus some. The table includes about 150,000 clones, around 94% detected once. Material: peripheral blood, obtained on day 0 of AZD1222 vaccination. The receptors originated from an adult in good health.

A single count supports this clone. The chain has TRBV30 and TRBJ1-3; D ambiguous. The CDR3 is 13 amino acids. The V gene's germline CDR1 is GTSNPN and CDR2 SVGIG (reference sequence). Trimming took off 1 base at V and 7 bases at J, with 11 bases between the two ends. The chain's CDR3 is CAWSAQHGNTIYF. DNA for the CDR3: TGTGCCTGGAGTGCACAACACGGGAACACCATATATTTT.

The CDR3 DNA reads as TGTGCCAGCAGTGGGGTCGTGGGTGAGCAGTTCTTC. This gives the protein CASSGVVGEQFF. The chain has TRBV12-3 or TRBV12-4 and TRBJ2-1; no definite D call. The length of the CDR3 is 12 residues. V shed 5 bases and J shed 9 bases, with 11 bases lying between them.

The chain recombines TRBV18 with TRBJ1-2; 10 bases fit TRBD1. Germline values: CDR1 KGHSH, CDR2 LQKENI. This CDR3 contains 15 residues. V dropped 3 bases and J dropped 4; count of bases not matched to a gene: 5. The CDR3 DNA sequence: TGTGCCAGCTCACCCGGACAGGGGGGAATCTATGGCTACACCTTC. It codes for CASSPGQGGIYGYTF.

This chain joins TRBV5-1 and TRBJ1-6, with a weak D call TRBD1 (5 bases). From germline, CDR1 is SGHRS and CDR2 YFSETQ. Trimming removed 4 bases at V and 11 bases at J, with 19 bases between. The CDR3 loop spans 15 amino acids. For the CDR3, the DNA is TGCGCCAGCAGCGTATCGTTCGACAGCTTCACACCCCTCCACTTT. It translates to CASSVSFDSFTPLHF.

The V call is TRBV7-9, the J call TRBJ2-7, with 10 bases fitting TRBD2. The CDR3 consists of 17 residues. The germline V gene has CDR1 SEHNR and CDR2 FQNEAQ (reference sequence). V shed 1 base, J shed 1 base, and the junction held 7 bases outside the gene matches. This CDR3 reads CASSLGTSGTKSYEQYV. CDR3 nucleotides: TGTGCCAGCAGCTTAGGTACTAGCGGGACGAAATCCTACGAGCAGTACGTC.

V gene TRBV14 combines with J gene TRBJ1-6; D gene ambiguous. V was pared by 1 base and J by 7 bases, with 5 bases between. CDR1 and CDR2 (germline): SGHDN, FVKESK. The CDR3 extends over 13 amino acids. CDR3: CASSQVRNSPLHF. CDR3 coding DNA: TGTGCCAGCAGCCAAGTCCGGAATTCACCCCTCCACTTT.

Only one count was recorded for this clone. The chain combines TRBV2 with TRBJ2-1; TRBD2 agrees at 12 bases. This CDR3 contains 18 residues. With V trimmed by 6 bases and J by 0 bases, 9 bases remained unmatched. CDR1 and CDR2 from the germline V gene are SNHLY and FYNNEI. The chain's CDR3 is CASSKGGLAGSSYNEQFF. CDR3 DNA: TGTGCCAGCAGCAAAGGGGGACTAGCGGGTAGCTCCTACAATGAGCAGTTCTTC.

The chain employs TRBV6-5 and TRBJ2-5; D remains unclear. The V gene's germline CDR1 is MNHEY and CDR2 SVGAGI. V lost 8 bases to trimming and J lost 1 base, with 11 bases between them. This CDR3 has 13 amino acids. CDR3 in amino acids: CASGHSLQETQYF. The CDR3, as DNA: TGTGCCAGCGGTCACAGCCTCCAAGAGACCCAGTACTTC.

On this clone itself: At the DNA level, this CDR3 is encoded by other sequences in the same sample as well. This chain connects TRBV12-3 or TRBV12-4 to TRBJ2-6; D is uncertain. The CDR3 contains 13 residues. V lost 0 bases and J lost 4, with 1 base in between. The CDR3 nucleotides read TGTGCCAGCAGTTTAGCCGGGGCCAACGTCCTGACTTTC. Encoded protein: CASSLAGANVLTF.

The chain has TRBV2 and TRBJ1-4; 7 bases fit TRBD1. J lost 7 bases, V lost 7 bases, and 9 bases had no gene match. The V gene's germline CDR1 is SNHLY and CDR2 FYNNEI. The CDR3 totals 14 residues. CDR3 bases: TGTGCCAGCACCAGACAGGGCCACCCTGAAAAACTGTTTTTT. Protein sequence: CASTRQGHPEKLFF. Together with reference TRBV2 and TRBJ1-4, the CDR3 gives the full variable domain: EPEVTQTPSHQVTQMGQEVILRCVPISNHLYFYWYRQILGQKVEFLVSFYNNEISEKSEIFDDQFSVERPDGSNFTLKIRSTKLEDSAMYFCASTRQGHPEKLFFGSGTQLSVL.

The chain uses TRBV14 and TRBJ2-5; TRBD2 aligns across 7 bases. The junction had 4 bases not matched to a gene; V was cut back by 4 bases and J by 2 bases. The CDR3 spans 14 residues. Germline V lookup: CDR1 SGHDN, CDR2 FVKESK. The CDR3 DNA sequence: TGTGCCAGCAGCCGGGACTACTTGCAAGAGACCCAGTACTTC. It yields the protein CASSRDYLQETQYF.

The rearrangement joins TRBV27 to TRBJ1-4, with 7 bases that match TRBD1. V gave up 6 bases and J gave up 7 bases; unmatched junction bases: 17. The CDR3 runs to 17 residues. CDR1 MNHEY and CDR2 SMNVEV come from the germline V gene (reference sequence). As DNA, the CDR3 is TGTGCCAGCAGACGTCGACAGGGAGGGTCCAATGGTGAAAAACTGTTTTTT. It codes for CASRRRQGGSNGEKLFF.

This clone was seen a few times. This chain uses TRBV18 with TRBJ2-1; maybe TRBD1 (5 bases). The CDR3 has 14 residues. Trimming shortened V by 5 bases and J by 2 bases, and 10 bases separated the two germline ends. The germline V gene encodes CDR1 KGHSH and CDR2 LQKENI. The CDR3, as DNA: TGTGCCAGCTCAGCGCAGGGTGCCTACAATGAGCAGTTCTTC. The encoded protein is CASSAQGAYNEQFF.

The V gene is TRBV28, the J gene TRBJ1-1; 9 bases are shared with TRBD1. This CDR3 contains 15 residues. Unmatched junction bases numbered 12, after V lost 5 bases and J lost 8 bases. CDR1 and CDR2 from the germline V gene are MDHEN and SYDVKM. As DNA, the CDR3 is TGTGCCAGCAGTCCCCTAATGACAGGGGGAACGGAAGCTTTCTTT. Translating it yields CASSPLMTGGTEAFF.

The chain is built from TRBV3-1 (or the pseudogene TRBV3-2) and TRBJ1-1; 9 bases agree with TRBD1. The V gene's germline CDR1 is LGHDT and CDR2 YNNKEL (reference sequence). J lost 5 bases, V lost 0 bases, and 1 base had no gene match. The CDR3 loop spans 14 amino acids. The CDR3 loop is CASSQEGQGTEAFF. Written as DNA, the CDR3 is TGTGCCAGCAGCCAAGAAGGACAGGGGACTGAAGCTTTCTTT.

This clone has a single count. This chain links TRBV2 with TRBJ2-7; D perhaps matches TRBD1 (6 bases). The V gene's germline CDR1 is SNHLY and CDR2 FYNNEI. CDR3 length: 17 residues. V lost 10 bases and J lost 0, with 25 bases in between. The CDR3 sequence: CAISQPFRDTGSYEQYV. In DNA form, the CDR3 reads TGTGCCATAAGCCAGCCGTTTCGGGACACGGGCTCCTACGAGCAGTACGTC.

The chain employs TRBV2 and TRBJ2-7, with 8 bases that match TRBD2. The CDR3 sequence is 14 residues long. The germline gives CDR1 SNHLY, CDR2 FYNNEI. Unmatched junction bases numbered 10, after V lost 5 bases and J lost 7 bases. CDR3 sequence: CASSLPGASGEQYV. The CDR3 DNA is TGTGCCAGCAGTCTCCCAGGGGCTAGCGGGGAGCAGTACGTC.

The gene calls are TRBV3-1 (or the pseudogene TRBV3-2) and TRBJ1-2; D is undetermined. The germline V gene has CDR1 LGHDT and CDR2 YNNKEL (reference sequence). V gave up 0 bases and J gave up 7 bases, with 12 bases separating them. CDR3 length: 14 amino acids. The CDR3 DNA follows: TGTGCCAGCAGCCAAGAGGGTAGCAGTCGTGGCTACACCTTC. Encoded protein: CASSQEGSSRGYTF.